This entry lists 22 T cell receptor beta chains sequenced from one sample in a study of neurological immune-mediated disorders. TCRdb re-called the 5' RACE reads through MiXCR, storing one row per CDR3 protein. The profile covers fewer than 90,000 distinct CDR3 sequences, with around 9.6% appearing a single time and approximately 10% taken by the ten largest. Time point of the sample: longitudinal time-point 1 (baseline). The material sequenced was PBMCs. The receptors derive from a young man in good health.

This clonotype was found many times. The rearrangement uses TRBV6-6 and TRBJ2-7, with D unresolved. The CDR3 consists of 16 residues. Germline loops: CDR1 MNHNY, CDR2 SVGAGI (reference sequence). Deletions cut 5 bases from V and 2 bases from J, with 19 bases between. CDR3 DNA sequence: TGTGCCAGCAGTACAGACCCCTCAGGTACTACCTACGAGCAGTACTTC. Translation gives CASSTDPSGTTYEQYF.

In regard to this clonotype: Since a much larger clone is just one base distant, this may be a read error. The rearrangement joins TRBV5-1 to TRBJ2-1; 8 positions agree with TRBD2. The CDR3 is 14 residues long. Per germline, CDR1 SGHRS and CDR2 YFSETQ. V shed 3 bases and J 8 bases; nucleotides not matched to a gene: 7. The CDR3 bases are TGCGCCAGCAGCTCCGGACTAGCCGCCGATGAGCAGTTCTTC. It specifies CASSSGLAADEQFF.

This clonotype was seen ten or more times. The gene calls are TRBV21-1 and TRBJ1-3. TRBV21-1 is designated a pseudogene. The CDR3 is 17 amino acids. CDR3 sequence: CASSKETDHSSGNTIYF. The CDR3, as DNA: TGTGCCAGCAGCAAAGAAACAGATCATAGCTCTGGAAACACCATATATTTT.

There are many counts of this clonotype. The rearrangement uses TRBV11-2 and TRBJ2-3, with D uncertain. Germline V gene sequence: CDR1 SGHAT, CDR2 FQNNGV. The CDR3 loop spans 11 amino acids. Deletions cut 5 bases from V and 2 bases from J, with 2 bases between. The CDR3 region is CASSHTDTQYF. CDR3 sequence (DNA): TGTGCCAGCAGCCACACAGATACGCAGTATTTT.

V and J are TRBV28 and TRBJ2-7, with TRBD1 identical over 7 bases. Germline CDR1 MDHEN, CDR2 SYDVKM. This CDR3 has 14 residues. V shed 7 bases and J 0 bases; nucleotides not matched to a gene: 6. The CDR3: CASNIQGHSYEQYF. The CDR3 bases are TGTGCCAGCAACATACAGGGGCACTCCTACGAGCAGTACTTC.

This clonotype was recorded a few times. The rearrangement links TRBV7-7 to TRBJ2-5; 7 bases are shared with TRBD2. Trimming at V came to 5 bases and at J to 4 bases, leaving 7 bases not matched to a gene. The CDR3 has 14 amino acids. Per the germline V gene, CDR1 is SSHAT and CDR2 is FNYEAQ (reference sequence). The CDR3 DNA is TGTGCCAGCAGCGAGCACCCGGGGGGAGAGACCCAGTACTTC. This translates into CASSEHPGGETQYF.

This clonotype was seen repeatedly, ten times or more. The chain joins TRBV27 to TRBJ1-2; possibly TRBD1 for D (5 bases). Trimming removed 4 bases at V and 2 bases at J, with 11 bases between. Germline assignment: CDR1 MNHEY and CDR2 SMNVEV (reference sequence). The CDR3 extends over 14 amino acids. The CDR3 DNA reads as TGTGCCAGCAGTTCCCGGGACGGAAACTATGGCTACACCTTC. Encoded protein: CASSSRDGNYGYTF.

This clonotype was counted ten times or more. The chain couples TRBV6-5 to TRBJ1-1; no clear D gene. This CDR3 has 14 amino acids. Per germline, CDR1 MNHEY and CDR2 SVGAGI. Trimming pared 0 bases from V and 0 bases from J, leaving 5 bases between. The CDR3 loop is CASSYSHVNTEAFF. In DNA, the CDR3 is TGTGCCAGCAGTTACTCACATGTGAACACTGAAGCTTTCTTT.

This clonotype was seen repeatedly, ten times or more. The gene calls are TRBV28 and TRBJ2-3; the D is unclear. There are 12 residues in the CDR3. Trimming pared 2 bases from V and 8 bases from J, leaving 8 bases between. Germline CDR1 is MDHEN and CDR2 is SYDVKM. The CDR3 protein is CASSLGVGTQYF. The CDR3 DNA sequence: TGTGCCAGCAGTTTAGGCGTGGGTACGCAGTATTTT.

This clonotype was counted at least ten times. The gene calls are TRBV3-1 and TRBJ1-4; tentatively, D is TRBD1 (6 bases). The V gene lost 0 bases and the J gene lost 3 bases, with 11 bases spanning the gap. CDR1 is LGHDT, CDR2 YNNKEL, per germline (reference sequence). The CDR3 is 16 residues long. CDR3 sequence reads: CASSQDITGPNEKLFF. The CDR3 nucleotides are TGTGCCAGCAGCCAAGATATAACAGGGCCTAATGAAAAACTGTTTTTT.

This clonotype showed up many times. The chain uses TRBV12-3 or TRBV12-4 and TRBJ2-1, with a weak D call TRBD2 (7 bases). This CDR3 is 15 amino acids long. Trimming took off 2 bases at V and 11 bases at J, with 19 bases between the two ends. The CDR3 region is CASSLRRGPVRKQFF. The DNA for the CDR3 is TGTGCCAGCAGTTTAAGGCGGGGGCCCGTTCGCAAGCAGTTCTTC.

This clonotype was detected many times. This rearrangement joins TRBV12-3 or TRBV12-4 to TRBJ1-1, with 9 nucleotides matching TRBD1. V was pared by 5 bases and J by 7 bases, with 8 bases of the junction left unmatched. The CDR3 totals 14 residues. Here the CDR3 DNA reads TGTGCCAGCAGTCCCGGGACAGGGTTCCGTGAAGCTTTCTTT. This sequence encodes CASSPGTGFREAFF.

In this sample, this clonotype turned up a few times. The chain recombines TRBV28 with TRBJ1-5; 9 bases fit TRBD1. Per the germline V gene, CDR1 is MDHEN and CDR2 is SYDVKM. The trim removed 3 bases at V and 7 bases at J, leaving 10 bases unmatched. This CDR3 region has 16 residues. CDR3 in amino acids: CASSLPEGQGYQPQHF. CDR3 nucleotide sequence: TGTGCCAGCAGTTTGCCGGAGGGACAGGGCTACCAGCCCCAGCATTTT.

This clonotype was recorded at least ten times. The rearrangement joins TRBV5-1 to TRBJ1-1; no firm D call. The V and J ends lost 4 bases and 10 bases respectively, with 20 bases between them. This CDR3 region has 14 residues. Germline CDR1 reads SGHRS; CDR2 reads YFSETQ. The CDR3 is CASSPTAPGMGAFF. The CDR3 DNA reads TGCGCCAGCAGCCCAACCGCCCCAGGAATGGGAGCTTTCTTT.

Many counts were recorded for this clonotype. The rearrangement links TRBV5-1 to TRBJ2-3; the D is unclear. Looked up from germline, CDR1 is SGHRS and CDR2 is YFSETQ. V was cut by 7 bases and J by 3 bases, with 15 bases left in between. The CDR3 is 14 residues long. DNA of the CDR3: TGCGCCAGCTGTTATGGGTCCGTGACAGATACGCAGTATTTT. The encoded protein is CASCYGSVTDTQYF.

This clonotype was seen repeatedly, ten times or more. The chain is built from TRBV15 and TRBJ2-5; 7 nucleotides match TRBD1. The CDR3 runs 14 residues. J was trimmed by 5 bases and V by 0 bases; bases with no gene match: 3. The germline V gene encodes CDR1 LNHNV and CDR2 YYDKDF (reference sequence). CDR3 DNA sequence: TGTGCCACCAGCAGAGATAGGGGGCAGGAGACCCAGTACTTC. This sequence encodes CATSRDRGQETQYF.

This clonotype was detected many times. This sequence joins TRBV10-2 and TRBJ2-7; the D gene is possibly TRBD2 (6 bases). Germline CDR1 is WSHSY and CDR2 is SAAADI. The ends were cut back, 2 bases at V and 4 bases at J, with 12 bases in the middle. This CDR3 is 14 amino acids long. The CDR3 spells CASSEPGASYEQYF. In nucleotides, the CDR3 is TGCGCCAGCAGTGAGCCGGGAGCGAGTTACGAGCAGTACTTC.

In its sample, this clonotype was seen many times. As DNA, the CDR3 is TGTGCCAGCAGACCCGGGACAGGGGGCGCGAACACCGGGGAGCTGTTTTTT. Translating it yields CASRPGTGGANTGELFF. J is TRBJ2-2 and V is TRBV27; 12 nucleotides align to TRBD1. The V and J ends lost 6 bases and 0 bases, in that order; junction bases with no gene match: 5. This CDR3 comprises 17 residues. Germline V gives CDR1 MNHEY, CDR2 SMNVEV (reference sequence).

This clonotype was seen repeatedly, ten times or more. This CDR3 is CASSLDGRSYNEQFF. Written as DNA, the CDR3 is TGTGCCAGCAGCTTGGACGGGAGGTCCTACAATGAGCAGTTCTTC. This sequence joins TRBV5-5 and TRBJ2-1, with 7 bases aligning to TRBD2. The germline V gene has CDR1 SGHKS and CDR2 YYEKEE (reference sequence). Losses at the gene ends were 0 bases for V and 1 base for J; bases not matched to a gene: 1. This CDR3 contains 15 residues.

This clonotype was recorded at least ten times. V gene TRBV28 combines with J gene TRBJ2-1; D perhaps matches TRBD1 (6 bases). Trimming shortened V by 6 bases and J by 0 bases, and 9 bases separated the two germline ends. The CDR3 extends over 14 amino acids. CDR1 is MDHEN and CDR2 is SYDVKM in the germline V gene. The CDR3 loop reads CASRPGHSYNEQFF. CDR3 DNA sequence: TGTGCCAGCAGACCGGGACACTCCTACAATGAGCAGTTCTTC.

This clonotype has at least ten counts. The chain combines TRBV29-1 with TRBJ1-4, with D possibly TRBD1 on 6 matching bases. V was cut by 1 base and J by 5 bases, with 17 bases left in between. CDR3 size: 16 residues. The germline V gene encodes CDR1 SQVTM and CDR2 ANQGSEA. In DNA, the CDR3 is TGCAGCGTTGAAGGGCTTACAGGGAGGAGGAATGAAAAACTGTTTTTT. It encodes CSVEGLTGRRNEKLFF.

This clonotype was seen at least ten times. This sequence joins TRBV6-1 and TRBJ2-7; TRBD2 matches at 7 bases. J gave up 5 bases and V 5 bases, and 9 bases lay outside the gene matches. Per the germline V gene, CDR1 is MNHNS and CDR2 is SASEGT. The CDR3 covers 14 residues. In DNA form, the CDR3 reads TGTGCCAGCAGTAACGGACTAGAATCCCACGAGCAGTACTTC. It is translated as CASSNGLESHEQYF.